Listed below are T cell receptor beta chains from one sample, sequenced in a study of cytotoxic CD8 clonotypes in ibrutinib-treated CLL. The protocol was immunoSEQ multiplex PCR, while the TCRdb copy is restricted to in-frame clones and leaves out a portion. The sample consists of about 6,700 clones, 60% to 80% of them appearing once. The sequenced sample was PBMCs, obtained before ibrutinib treatment. The receptors originated from a human donor with chronic lymphocytic leukemia. CDR3s include the opening cysteine and the closing phenylalanine or tryptophan. A D gene is named only where the DNA matches it firmly. Some rows mark clone size as missing; the rest say once, few, many or name a class of expanded clone.

d_call,v_call,j_call,clone_size,cdr3_aa,cdr3_nt
TRBD1,TRBV6-6,TRBJ1-6,-,CASNSGTGNSPLHF,TGTGCCAGCAACTCCGGGACAGGGAATTCACCCCTCCACTTT
-,TRBV20-1,TRBJ1-1,-,CSASYREAFF,TGCAGTGCTAGCTACAGGGAAGCTTTCTTT
TRBD1,TRBV10-3,TRBJ1-5,-,CAINLDRSQPQHF,TGTGCCATCAACCTGGACAGGAGCCAGCCCCAGCATTTT
-,TRBV5-8,TRBJ1-5,-,CASSHTVSNQPQHF,TGTGCCAGCAGCCATACAGTGAGCAATCAGCCCCAGCATTTT
-,TRBV5-5,TRBJ2-2,-,CASSFFGGRLFGELFF,TGTGCCAGCAGCTTCTTCGGGGGGCGCTTGTTCGGGGAGCTGTTTTTT
-,TRBV2,TRBJ2-6,-,CASRPPGSGANVLTF,TGTGCCAGCAGGCCGCCAGGGTCAGGGGCCAACGTCCTGACTTTC
-,TRBV5-4,TRBJ2-3,-,CASTTGSSKITDTQYF,TGTGCCAGCACCACCGGGTCCAGTAAAATAACAGATACGCAGTATTTT
-,TRBV6-1,TRBJ2-3,-,CASSGQFTDTQYF,TGTGCCAGCAGTGGACAGTTCACAGATACGCAGTATTTT
-,TRBV27,TRBJ1-5,-,CASSLSFRGVNQPQHF,TGTGCCAGCAGTTTATCGTTCAGGGGCGTCAATCAGCCCCAGCATTTT
-,TRBV11-2,TRBJ2-2,-,CASSRARTHTGELFF,TGTGCCAGCAGCCGAGCACGGACGCACACCGGGGAGCTGTTTTTT
-,TRBV21-1,TRBJ1-1,-,CASSEPGTGNTEAFF,TGTGCCAGCAGCGAACCCGGGACAGGGAACACTGAAGCTTTCTTT
-,TRBV5-1,TRBJ1-4,-,CASSLRDPHEKLFF,TGCGCCAGCAGCCTTCGGGACCCCCATGAAAAACTGTTTTTT
TRBD1,TRBV27,TRBJ1-1,-,CASLPGTAKMNTEAFF,TGTGCCAGCCTTCCCGGGACAGCCAAAATGAACACTGAAGCTTTCTTT
TRBD1,TRBV27,TRBJ1-1,-,CASRDRVTEAFF,TGTGCCAGCAGAGACAGGGTTACTGAAGCTTTCTTT
TRBD1,TRBV6-1,TRBJ1-5,few,CATTGTGIHQPQHF,TGTGCCACAACCGGGACAGGGATTCATCAGCCCCAGCATTTT
-,TRBV21-1,TRBJ2-7,-,CASSAKTDTYEQYF,TGTGCCAGCAGCGCTAAGACAGATACCTACGAGCAGTACTTC
-,TRBV6-1,TRBJ1-5,-,CASTRQISNQPQHF,TGTGCCAGCACGCGGCAGATTAGCAATCAGCCCCAGCATTTT
-,TRBV2,TRBJ2-4,few,CASRTGLAKNIQYF,TGTGCCAGCAGAACGGGGCTAGCCAAAAACATTCAGTACTTC
-,TRBV4-1,TRBJ1-2,once,CASSQDGSYQEYAYGYTF,TGCGCCAGCAGCCAAGACGGATCCTACCAAGAATACGCCTATGGCTACACCTTC
-,TRBV6-4,TRBJ2-3,-,CASSGGVQDTQYF,TGTGCCAGCAGTGGGGGGGTGCAAGATACGCAGTATTTT
-,TRBV7-3,TRBJ1-5,-,CASSFLGQPQHF,TGTGCCAGCAGCTTTCTCGGTCAGCCCCAGCATTTT
TRBD1,TRBV7-8,TRBJ1-6,-,CASSLSGQGNSPLHF,TGTGCCAGCAGCTTAAGCGGACAGGGGAATTCACCCCTCCACTTT
-,TRBV9,TRBJ2-6,-,CASSLGSTGSGANVLTF,TGTGCCAGCAGCCTGGGGTCCACGGGCTCTGGGGCCAACGTCCTGACTTTC
-,TRBV6-5,TRBJ1-5,-,CASRGWDSNQPQHF,TGTGCCAGCAGGGGTTGGGACAGCAATCAGCCCCAGCATTTT
-,TRBV6-5,TRBJ2-1,-,CASSYRTGTTYNEQFF,TGTGCCAGCAGTTACAGGACAGGGACTACCTACAATGAGCAGTTCTTC
TRBD2,TRBV2,TRBJ2-7,few,CASGRGLAGAVGEQYF,TGTGCCAGCGGTAGGGGACTAGCGGGAGCGGTCGGCGAGCAGTACTTC
-,TRBV28,TRBJ1-5,once,CASTRGGSNQPQHF,TGTGCCAGCACCAGGGGAGGGAGCAATCAGCCCCAGCATTTT
-,TRBV28,TRBJ1-1,-,CASSLLERNTEAFF,TGTGCCAGCAGTTTACTGGAAAGGAACACTGAAGCTTTCTTT
-,TRBV6-1,TRBJ2-2,-,CASTGPTGELFF,TGTGCCAGCACAGGCCCCACCGGGGAGCTGTTTTTT
-,TRBV5-1,TRBJ1-1,-,CASTLGLGPMNTEAFF,TGCGCCAGCACTCTGGGTTTGGGTCCCATGAACACTGAAGCTTTCTTT
TRBD1,TRBV5-1,TRBJ1-3,-,CASSLKTGGNSGNTIYF,TGCGCCAGCAGCTTGAAGACAGGGGGGAACTCTGGAAACACCATATATTTT
-,TRBV2,TRBJ2-2,-,CASRRDLGGGELFF,TGTGCCAGCAGGCGGGACCTGGGGGGCGGGGAGCTGTTTTTT
-,TRBV5-1,TRBJ1-5,few,CASSLDSNQPQHF,TGCGCCAGCAGCTTGGACAGCAATCAGCCCCAGCATTTT
TRBD2,TRBV28,TRBJ2-1,-,CASSPPGLAGNNEQFF,TGTGCCAGCAGTCCACCGGGACTAGCGGGGAACAATGAGCAGTTCTTC
-,TRBV27,TRBJ2-7,-,CASGRDRLPKYF,TGTGCCAGCGGCAGAGACAGACTCCCAAAGTACTTC
TRBD2,TRBV7-9,TRBJ2-1,-,CASRDLADHYNEQFF,TGTGCCAGCAGGGATCTAGCGGACCACTACAATGAGCAGTTCTTC
TRBD1,TRBV19,TRBJ1-1,-,CASRTGANTEAFF,TGTGCCAGCAGGACAGGGGCGAACACTGAAGCTTTCTTT
-,TRBV5-5,TRBJ2-1,-,CASSLATILYNEQFF,TGTGCCAGCAGCTTGGCGACTATCCTCTACAATGAGCAGTTCTTC
-,TRBV5-4,TRBJ2-1,few,CASSWPGWSGRTYNEQFF,TGTGCCAGCAGCTGGCCCGGGTGGAGCGGACGGACCTACAATGAGCAGTTCTTC
TRBD1,TRBV6-1,TRBJ1-4,-,CASSGTGAEKLFF,TGTGCCAGCAGTGGGACAGGGGCCGAAAAACTGTTTTTT
-,TRBV5-1,TRBJ1-3,-,CASSLGPSPGNTIYF,TGCGCCAGCAGCTTAGGGCCATCCCCTGGAAACACCATATATTTT
-,TRBV7-9,TRBJ1-5,-,CASSPGQGNQPQHF,TGTGCCAGCAGCCCTGGGCAGGGCAATCAGCCCCAGCATTTT
-,TRBV5-3,TRBJ2-7,-,CARSPPKSLSSYEQYF,TGTGCCAGAAGCCCTCCCAAGTCCCTAAGCTCCTACGAGCAGTACTTC
-,TRBV6-5,TRBJ1-5,few,CASSYSPGGPQHF,TGTGCCAGCAGTTACTCGCCGGGGGGTCCCCAGCATTTT
-,TRBV5-1,TRBJ2-2,once,CASSLLVAGNTGELFF,TGCGCCAGCAGCTTGCTCGTGGCAGGAAACACCGGGGAGCTGTTTTTT
-,TRBV19,TRBJ2-1,-,CASSIQGNEQFF,TGTGCCAGTAGTATACAGGGCAATGAGCAGTTCTTC
-,TRBV7-8,TRBJ1-5,-,CASSLFPSNQPQHF,TGTGCCAGCAGCTTATTTCCTAGCAATCAGCCCCAGCATTTT
-,TRBV7-9,TRBJ1-5,-,CASSIDRTGGDFVNQPQHF,TGTGCCAGCAGCATCGATCGGACGGGAGGGGACTTTGTCAATCAGCCCCAGCATTTT
TRBD1,TRBV4-1,TRBJ1-2,-,CASSQGQGALYGYTF,TGCGCCAGCAGCCAGGGTCAGGGGGCCCTGTATGGCTACACCTTC
TRBD1,TRBV2,TRBJ2-7,medium-sized,CASSGGQVAPGEQYF,TGTGCCAGCAGTGGGGGACAGGTGGCCCCCGGCGAGCAGTACTTC
TRBD1,TRBV7-7,TRBJ2-2,few,CASSIRTGANTGELFF,TGTGCCAGCAGCATACGGACAGGGGCGAACACCGGGGAGCTGTTTTTT
TRBD2,TRBV27,TRBJ2-1,large,CASRLAGGVSYNEQFF,TGTGCCAGCCGGCTAGCGGGAGGGGTCTCCTACAATGAGCAGTTCTTC
-,TRBV5-1,TRBJ1-2,-,CASSGLGGSYGYTF,TGCGCCAGCAGCGGACTGGGGGGTAGCTATGGCTACACCTTC